These T cell receptor beta chains were read from a single sample in a study of Ad26.COV2.S vaccination and SARS-CoV-2 variants. The data were produced by immunoSEQ multiplex PCR, yet TCRdb's version contains in-frame clones alone and is incomplete. This sample carries about 410,000 clones, 89% of them seen once, and the ten largest clones take approximately 1.9%. The sample consisted of peripheral blood, taken in a trial of Ad26.COV2.S vaccine versus placebo. Receptors were obtained from a person aged 18-60 years who received the Ad26.COV2.S COVID-19 vaccine or a placebo. The CDR3 runs from the conserved cysteine through the conserved F or W. A D gene is named only where the DNA matches it firmly. Not every row has a clone size; where given, it reads once, few, many or a size class.

d_call: NA
v_call: TRBV19
clone_size: NA
j_call: TRBJ2-1
cdr3_aa: CASSIGAGSTYNEQFF
cdr3_nt: TGTGCCAGTAGTATTGGAGCGGGCTCAACCTACAATGAGCAGTTCTTC

d_call: NA
v_call: TRBV5-4
clone_size: NA
j_call: TRBJ2-1
cdr3_aa: CASSPTVAELYNEQFF
cdr3_nt: TGTGCCAGCAGCCCAACCGTAGCGGAACTCTACAATGAGCAGTTCTTC

d_call: NA
v_call: TRBV12-3/TRBV12-4
clone_size: NA
j_call: TRBJ2-5
cdr3_aa: CASSLTETQYF
cdr3_nt: TGTGCCAGCAGTTTGACTGAGACCCAGTACTTC

d_call: NA
v_call: TRBV9
clone_size: NA
j_call: TRBJ1-6
cdr3_aa: CASSVGSSDNSPLHF
cdr3_nt: TGTGCCAGCAGCGTTGGGAGTTCGGATAATTCACCCCTCCACTTT

d_call: NA
v_call: TRBV4-1
clone_size: NA
j_call: TRBJ1-5
cdr3_aa: CASSQEGQQPQHF
cdr3_nt: TGCGCCAGCAGCCAAGAGGGGCAGCAGCCCCAGCATTTT

d_call: TRBD1
v_call: TRBV7-9
clone_size: NA
j_call: TRBJ2-7
cdr3_aa: CASSLQGTGSYEQYF
cdr3_nt: TGTGCCAGCAGCCTTCAGGGGACAGGGTCTTACGAGCAGTACTTC

d_call: NA
v_call: TRBV15
clone_size: NA
j_call: TRBJ2-7
cdr3_aa: CATSRGRGGGDEQYF
cdr3_nt: TGTGCCACCAGCAGGGGACGAGGCGGCGGGGACGAGCAGTACTTC

d_call: NA
v_call: TRBV28
clone_size: NA
j_call: TRBJ2-7
cdr3_aa: CASKPQTTGYEQYF
cdr3_nt: TGTGCCAGCAAACCCCAAACCACAGGGTACGAGCAGTACTTC

d_call: TRBD2
v_call: TRBV6-2/TRBV6-3
clone_size: once
j_call: TRBJ2-3
cdr3_aa: CASSYVAGAGRTDTQYF
cdr3_nt: TGTGCCAGCAGTTACGTCGCGGGAGCGGGGCGCACAGATACGCAGTATTTT

d_call: NA
v_call: TRBV2
clone_size: NA
j_call: TRBJ2-3
cdr3_aa: CASTGLTTDTQYF
cdr3_nt: TGTGCCAGCACCGGACTAACCACAGATACGCAGTATTTT

d_call: NA
v_call: TRBV28
clone_size: NA
j_call: TRBJ1-1
cdr3_aa: CASSPPGGWRTEAFF
cdr3_nt: TGTGCCAGCAGCCCTCCGGGGGGCTGGAGGACTGAAGCTTTCTTT

d_call: NA
v_call: TRBV7-2
clone_size: NA
j_call: TRBJ1-2
cdr3_aa: CASSLALGNYGYTF
cdr3_nt: TGTGCCAGCAGCTTAGCGCTGGGTAACTATGGCTACACCTTC

d_call: NA
v_call: TRBV24-1
clone_size: NA
j_call: TRBJ1-4
cdr3_aa: CATSDKGLDNEKLFF
cdr3_nt: TGTGCCACCAGTGATAAGGGCTTGGATAATGAAAAACTGTTTTTT

d_call: TRBD1
v_call: TRBV7-9
clone_size: NA
j_call: TRBJ1-6
cdr3_aa: CASSDAGQGVGPLHF
cdr3_nt: TGTGCCAGCAGCGACGCGGGACAGGGGGTTGGGCCCCTCCACTTT

d_call: NA
v_call: TRBV7-6
clone_size: once
j_call: TRBJ2-3
cdr3_aa: CASSLGRTDTQYF
cdr3_nt: TGTGCCAGCAGCTTAGGCCGCACAGATACGCAGTATTTT

d_call: TRBD1
v_call: TRBV5-4
clone_size: NA
j_call: TRBJ2-7
cdr3_aa: CASSLEQGSNEQYF
cdr3_nt: TGTGCCAGCAGCTTGGAACAGGGGAGCAACGAGCAGTACTTC

d_call: TRBD1
v_call: TRBV28
clone_size: few
j_call: TRBJ2-7
cdr3_aa: CASTSGQGRFNAHEQYF
cdr3_nt: TGTGCCAGCACGTCGGGACAGGGGAGGTTTAACGCTCACGAGCAGTACTTC

d_call: NA
v_call: TRBV7-2
clone_size: NA
j_call: TRBJ1-1
cdr3_aa: CASSSEPETEAFF
cdr3_nt: TGTGCCAGCAGCTCCGAGCCGGAAACTGAAGCTTTCTTT

d_call: TRBD1
v_call: TRBV15
clone_size: NA
j_call: TRBJ2-1
cdr3_aa: CATSRERGQGLGEQFF
cdr3_nt: TGTGCCACCAGCAGAGAAAGGGGACAGGGGTTGGGAGAGCAGTTCTTC

d_call: NA
v_call: TRBV28
clone_size: NA
j_call: TRBJ2-3
cdr3_aa: CASSLSAAPDTQYF
cdr3_nt: TGTGCCAGCAGTTTATCAGCTGCACCAGATACGCAGTATTTT

d_call: TRBD2
v_call: TRBV28
clone_size: NA
j_call: TRBJ2-3
cdr3_aa: CASTSGLAGVATQYF
cdr3_nt: TGTGCCAGCACCTCGGGACTAGCGGGAGTCGCTACGCAGTATTTT

d_call: TRBD1
v_call: TRBV9
clone_size: NA
j_call: TRBJ2-7
cdr3_aa: CASSRSGDRTTYEQYF
cdr3_nt: TGTGCCAGCAGCAGGTCGGGGGACAGGACAACCTACGAGCAGTACTTC

d_call: NA
v_call: TRBV3-1/TRBV3-2
clone_size: NA
j_call: TRBJ2-7
cdr3_aa: CASSRRQSSYEQYF
cdr3_nt: TGTGCCAGCAGCCGCCGACAGAGCTCCTACGAGCAGTACTTC

d_call: NA
v_call: TRBV12-3/TRBV12-4
clone_size: NA
j_call: TRBJ1-5
cdr3_aa: CASSTNNQPQHF
cdr3_nt: TGTGCCAGCAGTACGAACAATCAGCCCCAGCATTTT